This T cell receptor beta chain was identified during a study of blood T cell repertoires in COVID-19. Study context: Donors in the United States, Italy and Spain gave samples during acute or convalescent COVID-19. The analysed material was cDNA or gDNA that came from T cells, B-cell-depleted T cells, or PBMCs.

Under the authors' procedure: Estimates of nucleated cell counts were drawn from the amplification of reference gene primers. TCRdb keeps only in-frame clones here, not all; method: immunoSEQ multiplex PCR. V and J calls and clone size come straight from that table; D and trimming were deduced from the DNA. The table lists tens of thousands of clones, about 86% of them singletons. Germline V gene sequence: CDR1 SGHNT, CDR2 YYREEE (reference sequence). CDR3 length equals 18 residues. Trimming cost V 3 bases and J 4 bases; bases outside gene matches: 18. This sequence was found in a human donor in a cohort sampled during active COVID-19. The rearrangement links TRBV5-4 to TRBJ1-2, with 7 bases lining up with TRBD1. Sequencing used peripheral blood. CDR3 DNA sequence: TGTGCCAGCAGCTCACAGGGGACGGCGACTGTACGAAGCTATGGCTACACCTTC. Translation: CASSSQGTATVRSYGYTF. The variable domain in full, completed from reference TRBV5-4 and TRBJ1-2, reads ETGVTQSPTHLIKTRGQQVTLRCSSQSGHNTVSWYQQALGQGPQFIFQYYREEENGRGNFPPRFSGLQFPNYSSELNVNALELDDSALYLCASSSQGTATVRSYGYTFGSGTRLTVV.